This entry lists 21 T cell receptor beta chains sequenced from one sample in a study of technical replicates of blood from several donors. Sequencing used immunoSEQ multiplex PCR; TCRdb keeps in-frame clones, though not all of them. The sample includes about 56,000 clones, about 95% of them seen just once. Sequencing was carried out using PBMCs. All receptors derive from a human donor in good health. Some clones in this sample may be carry-over from other donors' samples.

This clone was detected only once. The chain couples TRBV15 to TRBJ2-7; TRBD1 matches 7 bases. Trimming at V came to 5 bases and at J to 2 bases, leaving 6 bases not matched to a gene. Germline V CDR1 and CDR2: LNHNV, YYDKDF (reference sequence). The CDR3 consists of 14 residues. The CDR3 DNA is TGTGCCACCAGCTTGGGGACAGTAACCTACGAGCAGTACTTC. Its translation is CATSLGTVTYEQYF.

The V call is TRBV7-9, the J call TRBJ2-3, with TRBD2 matching 12 bases. Trimming took 4 bases from V and 1 from J; bases not matched to a gene: 3. From germline, CDR1 is SEHNR and CDR2 FQNEAQ (reference sequence). The CDR3 totals 16 residues. Here the CDR3 DNA reads TGTGCCAGCAGCTACCCTAGCGGGGGGGGCACAGATACGCAGTATTTT. Translated, it gives CASSYPSGGGTDTQYF.

This chain links TRBV7-2 with TRBJ1-1; no clear D gene. The germline V gene has CDR1 SGHTA and CDR2 FQGNSA. CDR3 length: 14 residues. Trimming shortened V by 1 base and J by 1 base, and 7 bases separated the two germline ends. CDR3 in DNA: TGTGCCAGCAGCTTAGTCACTAGGAACACTGAAGCTTTCTTT. Residues: CASSLVTRNTEAFF.

In this sample, this clone turned up a few times. The gene calls are TRBV30 and TRBJ1-1; D is unclear. The CDR3 sequence is 11 residues long. Germline V gene sequence: CDR1 GTSNPN, CDR2 SVGIG (reference sequence). The V end lost 2 bases, the J end lost 7 bases, and 8 bases lay between the germline ends. The CDR3 region has the DNA TGTGCCTGGAGTATCTACAGTGAAGCTTTCTTT. Translating gives CAWSIYSEAFF.

The chain combines TRBV7-6 with TRBJ2-7; tentatively, D is TRBD1 (5 bases). Trimming cost V 5 bases and J 3 bases, with 17 bases left between them. Germline V CDR1 and CDR2: SGHVS, FNYEAQ. The CDR3 is 15 amino acids. In DNA, the CDR3 is TGTGCCAGCAGCCCTCTCGGTGGACAAGGCTACGAGCAGTACTTC. It codes for CASSPLGGQGYEQYF.

J is TRBJ2-3 and V is TRBV6-5, with 11 bases that match TRBD2. This CDR3 is 15 amino acids long. Germline V gene sequence: CDR1 MNHEY, CDR2 SVGAGI. The V segment lost 6 bases and the J segment 5 bases; nucleotides outside the gene matches: 7. In nucleotides, the CDR3 is TGTGCCAGCAGGACTAGCGGGGATAGGTTAGATACGCAGTATTTT. This gives the protein CASRTSGDRLDTQYF.

V usage is TRBV4-3 and J usage is TRBJ2-1; 7 nucleotides agree with TRBD2. Germline V lookup: CDR1 LGHNA, CDR2 YSLEER. CDR3 length equals 16 residues. V was pared by 2 bases and J by 5 bases, with 9 bases of the junction left unmatched. As DNA, the CDR3 is TGCGCCAGCAGCCAACAGCGGGGCCTGGGTCACAATGAGCAGTTCTTC. Amino acids: CASSQQRGLGHNEQFF.

The chain carries TRBV6-5 and TRBJ1-5, with no clear D. Deletions cut 0 bases from V and 6 bases from J, with 12 bases between. Germline V gene sequence: CDR1 MNHEY, CDR2 SVGAGI. This CDR3 has 15 residues. The CDR3 region is CASSYSAGYRQPQHF. The CDR3 DNA follows: TGTGCCAGCAGTTACTCGGCGGGATACCGTCAGCCCCAGCATTTT.

V gene TRBV7-2 combines with J gene TRBJ2-3, with 9 positions matching TRBD2. The CDR3 runs to 14 residues. Germline assignment: CDR1 SGHTA and CDR2 FQGNSA. V lost 5 bases, J lost 4 bases, and 4 bases stayed unmatched. CDR3 DNA: TGTGCCAGCAGCAACGCGGGGGGGGCAGATACGCAGTATTTT. Residues: CASSNAGGADTQYF.

Comment on this clone: A read error may produce the germline difference seen at one junction end. J is TRBJ2-7 and V is TRBV7-9; D is uncertain. The CDR3 contains 16 residues. CDR1 SEHNR and CDR2 FQNEAQ come from the germline V gene (reference sequence). CDR3 sequence (DNA): TGTGCCAGCGGCTTGGGTCAGAGGCAACTCCTGGACGAGCAGTACTTC. Residues: CASGLGQRQLLDEQYF.

The V and J genes are TRBV7-6 and TRBJ1-4; TRBD1 aligns across 7 bases. CDR1 is SGHVS, CDR2 FNYEAQ, per germline. V was pared by 4 bases and J by 5 bases, with 13 bases of the junction left unmatched. CDR3 length equals 17 residues. CDR3: CASSSSPDGTDNEKLFF. CDR3 nucleotides: TGTGCCAGCAGCTCTTCACCCGACGGGACAGACAATGAAAAACTGTTTTTT.

The V gene is TRBV27, the J gene TRBJ2-1, with D maybe TRBD2 (5 bases). V was clipped by 5 bases and J by 1 base, with 12 bases between them. The CDR3 sequence is 15 residues long. Germline V gene lookup returns CDR1 MNHEY and CDR2 SMNVEV (reference sequence). The CDR3, as DNA: TGTGCCAGCAGTCCCGAAAGGAGGTCCTACAATGAGCAGTTCTTC. This translates into CASSPERRSYNEQFF.

The V and J genes are TRBV4-1 and TRBJ2-5, with D maybe TRBD1 (7 bases). The germline CDR1 and CDR2 sequences are MGHRA and YSYEKL. The CDR3 totals 20 residues. Trimming cost V 0 bases and J 3 bases, with 26 bases left between them. The CDR3 DNA reads TGCGCCAGCAGCCAAGAACGACAGGGAGGTATTCGAGGAGAGAAAGAGACCCAGTACTTC. Translated, it gives CASSQERQGGIRGEKETQYF.

This clone appeared once. The chain is built from TRBV6-5 and TRBJ1-5; unclear D gene. Germline CDR1 MNHEY, CDR2 SVGAGI. This CDR3 region has 13 residues. V gave up 2 bases and J gave up 3 bases, with 5 bases separating them. This CDR3 reads CASSYQFNQPQHF. Here the CDR3 DNA reads TGTGCCAGCAGTTACCAGTTCAATCAGCCCCAGCATTTT.

This clone was seen a single time. This rearrangement joins TRBV7-3 to TRBJ2-1; D is unresolved. The germline gives CDR1 SGHTA, CDR2 FQGTGA. Trimming stripped 2 bases from V and 4 bases from J, with 12 bases between. The CDR3 extends over 15 amino acids. CDR3 sequence (DNA): TGTGCCAGCAGCTTAGATCCCTACGCGTACAATGAGCAGTTCTTC. Amino acids: CASSLDPYAYNEQFF.

The V and J genes are TRBV6-1 and TRBJ1-4; possible D gene TRBD1, 5 bases. The CDR3 is made up of 14 amino acids. The germline V gene has CDR1 MNHNS and CDR2 SASEGT. Trimming removed 3 bases from V and 6 bases from J, with 11 bases in between. CDR3 loop: CASSEQGRDEKLFF. The CDR3 bases are TGTGCCAGCAGTGAGCAGGGTCGGGATGAAAAACTGTTTTTT.

The chain is built from TRBV19 and TRBJ2-1, with 10 bases lining up with TRBD2. Germline V gene sequence: CDR1 LNHDA, CDR2 SQIVND (reference sequence). V gave up 5 bases and J gave up 3 bases; unmatched junction bases: 4. The CDR3 covers 15 residues. CDR3 sequence: CASSELAGDYNEQFF. The CDR3 DNA follows: TGTGCCAGTAGTGAGCTAGCGGGGGACTACAATGAGCAGTTCTTC.

A single count supports this clone. The chain joins TRBV6-5 to TRBJ2-2; no clear D. The V end was cut by 6 bases, the J end by 2 bases, with 4 bases between. The CDR3 contains 12 residues. Germline V gene data show CDR1 as MNHEY and CDR2 as SVGAGI. CDR3 bases: TGTGCCAGCAGGACTAACACCGGGGAGCTGTTTTTT. Translating gives CASRTNTGELFF.

DNA for the CDR3: TGTGCCAGCAGCTCAACCCGAGGGCGACGCACAGATACGCAGTATTTT. Protein product: CASSSTRGRRTDTQYF. V gene TRBV7-2 combines with J gene TRBJ2-3; D perhaps matches TRBD2 (5 bases). Germline CDR1 SGHTA, CDR2 FQGNSA. The ends were cut back, 4 bases at V and 1 base at J, with 15 bases in the middle. CDR3 length equals 16 residues.

The genes are TRBV5-8 and TRBJ2-5, with D perhaps TRBD1 (6 bases). The germline V gene encodes CDR1 SGHTS and CDR2 YDEGEE. The CDR3 loop spans 13 amino acids. With 4 bases removed from V and 4 bases from J, the gap between germline ends came to 11 bases. Here the CDR3 DNA reads TGTGCCAGCAGCAACAGGGTCTCAGAGACCCAGTACTTC. Translated, it gives CASSNRVSETQYF.

V is TRBV6-7 and J is TRBJ1-3; 8 bases align to TRBD1. TRBV6-7 belongs to the ORF category, with a function that is uncertain. This CDR3 spans 16 amino acids. Trimming at V came to 7 bases and at J to 4 bases, leaving 12 bases not matched to a gene. The CDR3 coding sequence is TGTGCCAGCAAAGGATCGCAGGGGGCGCCAGGAAACACCATATATTTT. The encoded protein is CASKGSQGAPGNTIYF.